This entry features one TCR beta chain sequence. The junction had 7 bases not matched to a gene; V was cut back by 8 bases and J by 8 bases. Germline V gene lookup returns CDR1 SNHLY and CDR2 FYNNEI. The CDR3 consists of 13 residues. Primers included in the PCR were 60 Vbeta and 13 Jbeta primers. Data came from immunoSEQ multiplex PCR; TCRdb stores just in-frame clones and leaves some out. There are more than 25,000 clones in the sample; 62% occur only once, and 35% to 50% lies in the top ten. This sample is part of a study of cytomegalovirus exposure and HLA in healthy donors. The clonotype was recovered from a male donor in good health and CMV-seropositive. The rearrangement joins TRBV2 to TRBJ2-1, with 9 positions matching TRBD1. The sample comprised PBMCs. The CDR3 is CASRDRARHEQFF. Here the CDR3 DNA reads TGTGCCAGCCGGGACAGGGCTCGCCATGAGCAGTTCTTC.